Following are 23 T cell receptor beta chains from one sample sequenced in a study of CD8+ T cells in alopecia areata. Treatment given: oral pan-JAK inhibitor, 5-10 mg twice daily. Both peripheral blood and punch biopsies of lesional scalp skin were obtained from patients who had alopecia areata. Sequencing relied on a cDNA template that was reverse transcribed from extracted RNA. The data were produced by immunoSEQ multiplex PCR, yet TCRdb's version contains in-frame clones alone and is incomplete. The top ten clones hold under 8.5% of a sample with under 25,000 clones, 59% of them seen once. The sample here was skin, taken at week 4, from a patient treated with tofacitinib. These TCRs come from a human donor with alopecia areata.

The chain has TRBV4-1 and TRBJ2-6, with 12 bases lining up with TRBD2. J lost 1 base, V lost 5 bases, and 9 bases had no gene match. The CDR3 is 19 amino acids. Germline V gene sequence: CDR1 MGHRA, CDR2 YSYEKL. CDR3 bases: TGCGCCAGCAGCGCCCACACTAGCGGGGGGCCATCTGGGGCCAACGTCCTGACTTTC. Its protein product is CASSAHTSGGPSGANVLTF.

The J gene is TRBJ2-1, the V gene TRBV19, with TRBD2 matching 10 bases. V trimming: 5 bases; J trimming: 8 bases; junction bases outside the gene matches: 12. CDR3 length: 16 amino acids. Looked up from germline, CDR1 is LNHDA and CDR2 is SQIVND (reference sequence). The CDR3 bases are TGTGCCAGTAGTCCTGGGGGCCCTAGCGGGGGCTATGAGCAGTTCTTC. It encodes CASSPGGPSGGYEQFF.

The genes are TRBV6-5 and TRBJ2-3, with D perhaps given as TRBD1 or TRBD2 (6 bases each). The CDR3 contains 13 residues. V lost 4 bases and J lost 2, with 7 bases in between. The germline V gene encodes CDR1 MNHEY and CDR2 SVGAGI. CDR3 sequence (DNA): TGTGCCAGCAGTTGGGGGGCCACAGATACGCAGTATTTT. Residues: CASSWGATDTQYF.

In DNA form, the CDR3 reads TGTGCCAGCAGTCTCACCTACAGGTCCTACGAGCAGTACTTC. The encoded protein is CASSLTYRSYEQYF. The chain carries TRBV27 and TRBJ2-7; the D gene is possibly TRBD1 (5 bases). CDR3 length: 14 amino acids. V dropped 5 bases and J dropped 1 base, with 12 bases sitting between them. Per the germline V gene, CDR1 is MNHEY and CDR2 is SMNVEV (reference sequence).

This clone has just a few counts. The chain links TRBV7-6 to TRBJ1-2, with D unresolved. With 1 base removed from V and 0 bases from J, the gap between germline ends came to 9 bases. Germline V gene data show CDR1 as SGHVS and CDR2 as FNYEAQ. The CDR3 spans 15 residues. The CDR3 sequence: CASSLDELANYGYTF. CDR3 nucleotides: TGTGCCAGCAGCTTAGACGAGTTGGCTAACTATGGCTACACCTTC.

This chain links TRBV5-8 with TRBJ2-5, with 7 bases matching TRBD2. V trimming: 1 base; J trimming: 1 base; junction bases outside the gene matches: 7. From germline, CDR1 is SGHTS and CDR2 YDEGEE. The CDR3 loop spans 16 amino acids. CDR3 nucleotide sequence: TGTGCCAGCAGCTTGTCCGGGCGGGGGACCCAAGAGACCCAGTACTTC. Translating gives CASSLSGRGTQETQYF. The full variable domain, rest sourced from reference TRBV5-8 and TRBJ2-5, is EAGVTQSPTHLIKTRGQQATLRCSPISGHTSVYWYQQALGLGLQFLLWYDEGEERNRGNFPPRFSGRQFPNYSSELNVNALELEDSALYLCASSLSGRGTQETQYFGPGTRLLVL.

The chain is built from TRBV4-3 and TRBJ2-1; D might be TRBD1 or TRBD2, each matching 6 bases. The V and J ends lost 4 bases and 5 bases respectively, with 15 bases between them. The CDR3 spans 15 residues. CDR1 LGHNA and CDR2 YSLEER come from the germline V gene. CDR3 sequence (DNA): TGCGCCAGCAGCCTAGGTATAGGGGGGCACAATGAGCAGTTCTTC. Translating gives CASSLGIGGHNEQFF.

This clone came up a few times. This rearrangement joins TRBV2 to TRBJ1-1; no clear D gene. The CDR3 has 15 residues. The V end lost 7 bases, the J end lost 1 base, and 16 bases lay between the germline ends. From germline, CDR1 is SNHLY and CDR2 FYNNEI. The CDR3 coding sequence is TGTGCCAGCATCAGCAACCGGGCTTCGAACACTGAAGCTTTCTTT. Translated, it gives CASISNRASNTEAFF.

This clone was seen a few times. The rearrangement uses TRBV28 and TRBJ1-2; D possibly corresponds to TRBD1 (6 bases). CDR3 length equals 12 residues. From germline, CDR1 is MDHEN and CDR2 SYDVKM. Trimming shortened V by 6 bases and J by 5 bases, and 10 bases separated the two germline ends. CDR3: CASSEGQYGYTF. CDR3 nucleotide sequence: TGTGCCAGCAGCGAAGGACAGTATGGCTACACCTTC.

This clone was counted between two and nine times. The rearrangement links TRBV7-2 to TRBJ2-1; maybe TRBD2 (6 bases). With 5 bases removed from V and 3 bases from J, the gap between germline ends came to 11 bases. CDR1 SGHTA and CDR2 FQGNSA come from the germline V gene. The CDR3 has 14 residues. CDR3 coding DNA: TGTGCCAGCAGCATTGGGACTTACTACAATGAGCAGTTCTTC. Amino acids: CASSIGTYYNEQFF. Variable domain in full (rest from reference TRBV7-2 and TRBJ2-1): GAGVSQSPSNKVTEKGKDVELRCDPISGHTALYWYRQSLGQGLEFLIYFQGNSAPDKSGLPSDRFSAERTGGSVSTLTIQRTQQEDSAVYLCASSIGTYYNEQFFGPGTRLTVL.

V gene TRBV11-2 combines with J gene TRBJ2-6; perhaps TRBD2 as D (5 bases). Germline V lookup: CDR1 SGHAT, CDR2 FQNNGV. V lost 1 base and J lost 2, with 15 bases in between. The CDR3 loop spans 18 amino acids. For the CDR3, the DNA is TGTGCCAGCAGCTTAGCCATGAGAGGGATTACTGGGGCCAACGTCCTGACTTTC. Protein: CASSLAMRGITGANVLTF.

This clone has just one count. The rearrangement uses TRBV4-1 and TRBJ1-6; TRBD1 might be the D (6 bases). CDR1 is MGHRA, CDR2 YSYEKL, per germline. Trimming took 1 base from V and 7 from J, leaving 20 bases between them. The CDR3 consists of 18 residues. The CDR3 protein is CASSQVLIRGPQNSPLHF. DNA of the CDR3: TGCGCCAGCAGCCAAGTCCTCATCAGGGGTCCCCAAAATTCACCCCTCCACTTT.

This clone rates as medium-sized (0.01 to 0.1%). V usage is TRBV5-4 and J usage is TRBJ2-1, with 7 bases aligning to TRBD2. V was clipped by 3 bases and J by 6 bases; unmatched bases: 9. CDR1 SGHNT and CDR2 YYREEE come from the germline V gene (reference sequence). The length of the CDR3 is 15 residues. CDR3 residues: CASSSMTSWGNEQFF. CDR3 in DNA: TGTGCCAGCAGCTCTATGACTAGCTGGGGCAATGAGCAGTTCTTC.

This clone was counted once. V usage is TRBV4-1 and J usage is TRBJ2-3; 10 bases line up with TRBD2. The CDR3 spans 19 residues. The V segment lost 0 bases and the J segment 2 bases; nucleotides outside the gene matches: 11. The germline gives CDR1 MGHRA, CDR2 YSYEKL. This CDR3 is CASSQDLLRTSGDTDTQYF. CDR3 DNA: TGCGCCAGCAGCCAAGATCTTCTGAGAACTAGCGGGGACACAGATACGCAGTATTTT.

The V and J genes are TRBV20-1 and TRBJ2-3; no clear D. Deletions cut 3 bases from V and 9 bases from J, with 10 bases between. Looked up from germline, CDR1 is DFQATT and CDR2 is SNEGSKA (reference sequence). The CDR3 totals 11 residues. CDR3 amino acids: CSARGSRTQYF. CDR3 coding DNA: TGCAGTGCTAGGGGGTCCAGGACGCAGTATTTT.

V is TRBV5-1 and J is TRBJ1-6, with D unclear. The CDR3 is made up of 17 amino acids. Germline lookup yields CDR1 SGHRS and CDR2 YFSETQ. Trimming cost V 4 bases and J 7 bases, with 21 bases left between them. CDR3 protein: CASSPTGQRGFNSPLHF. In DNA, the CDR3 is TGCGCCAGCAGCCCCACCGGGCAGCGAGGTTTCAATTCACCCCTCCACTTT.

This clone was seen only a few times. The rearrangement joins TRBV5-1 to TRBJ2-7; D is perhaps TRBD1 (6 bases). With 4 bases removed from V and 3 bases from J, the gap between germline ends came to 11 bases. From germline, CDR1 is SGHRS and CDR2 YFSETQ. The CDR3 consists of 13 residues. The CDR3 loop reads CASSPDRIYEQYF. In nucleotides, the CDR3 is TGCGCCAGCAGCCCGGACAGAATCTACGAGCAGTACTTC.

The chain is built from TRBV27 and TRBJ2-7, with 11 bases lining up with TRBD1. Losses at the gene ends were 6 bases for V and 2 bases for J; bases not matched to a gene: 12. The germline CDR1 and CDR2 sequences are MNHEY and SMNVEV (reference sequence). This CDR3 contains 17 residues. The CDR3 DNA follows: TGTGCCAGCAGCCCTATCCTTGGGACAGGGGGGGCCTACGAGCAGTACTTC. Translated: CASSPILGTGGAYEQYF.

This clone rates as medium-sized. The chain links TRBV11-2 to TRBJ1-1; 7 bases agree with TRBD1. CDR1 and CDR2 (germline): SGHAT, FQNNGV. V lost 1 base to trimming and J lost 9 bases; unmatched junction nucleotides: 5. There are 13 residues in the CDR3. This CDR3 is CASSLVRGGKAFF. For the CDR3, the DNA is TGTGCCAGCAGCTTAGTTCGAGGGGGCAAAGCTTTCTTT.

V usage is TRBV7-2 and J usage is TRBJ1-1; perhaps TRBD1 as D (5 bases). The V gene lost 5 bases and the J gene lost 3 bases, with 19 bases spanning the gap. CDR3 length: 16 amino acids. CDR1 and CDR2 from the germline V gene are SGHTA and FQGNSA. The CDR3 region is CASSPPWDLGYTEAFF. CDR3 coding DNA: TGTGCCAGCAGCCCACCTTGGGACCTCGGATACACTGAAGCTTTCTTT.

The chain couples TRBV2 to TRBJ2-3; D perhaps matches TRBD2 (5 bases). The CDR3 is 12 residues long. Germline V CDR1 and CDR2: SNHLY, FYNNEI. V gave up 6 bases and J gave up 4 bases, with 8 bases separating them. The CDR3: CASSPSPDTQYF. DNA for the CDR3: TGTGCCAGCAGCCCTAGCCCAGATACGCAGTATTTT.

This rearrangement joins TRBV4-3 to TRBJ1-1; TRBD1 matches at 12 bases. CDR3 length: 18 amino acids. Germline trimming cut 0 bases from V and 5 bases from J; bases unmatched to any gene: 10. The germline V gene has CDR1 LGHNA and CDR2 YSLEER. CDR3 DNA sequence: TGCGCCAGCAGCCAAGATGGAAAGGGACAGGGGGCGCGGACTGAAGCTTTCTTT. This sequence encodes CASSQDGKGQGARTEAFF.

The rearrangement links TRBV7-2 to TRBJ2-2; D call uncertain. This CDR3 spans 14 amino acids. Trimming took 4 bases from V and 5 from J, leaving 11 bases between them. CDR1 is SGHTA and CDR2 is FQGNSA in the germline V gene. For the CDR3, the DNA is TGTGCCAGCAGCTCCCTACTCTCGACCGGGGAGCTGTTTTTT. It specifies CASSSLLSTGELFF.